The sequence of this T cell receptor (beta chain) was determined in a study of blood T cell repertoires in COVID-19. Study summary: Samples of COVID-19 (acute and convalescent) were obtained from the United States, Italy and Spain.

TCRdb's copy holds only in-frame clones and misses some; the assay was immunoSEQ multiplex PCR. The table has approximately 130,000 clones, 80% to 90% seen once. CDR1 and CDR2 (germline): SGHVS, FNYEAQ. The CDR3 covers 15 residues. J gave up 5 bases and V 5 bases, and 2 bases lay outside the gene matches. The source material was peripheral blood. The V and J genes are TRBV7-6 and TRBJ2-1; 14 bases map to TRBD2. This receptor was obtained from a man between 65 and 79 years old with active or convalescent COVID-19. DNA of the CDR3: TGTGCCAGCAGCCCGACTAGCGGGAGGGACAATGAGCAGTTCTTC. Amino acid sequence: CASSPTSGRDNEQFF.